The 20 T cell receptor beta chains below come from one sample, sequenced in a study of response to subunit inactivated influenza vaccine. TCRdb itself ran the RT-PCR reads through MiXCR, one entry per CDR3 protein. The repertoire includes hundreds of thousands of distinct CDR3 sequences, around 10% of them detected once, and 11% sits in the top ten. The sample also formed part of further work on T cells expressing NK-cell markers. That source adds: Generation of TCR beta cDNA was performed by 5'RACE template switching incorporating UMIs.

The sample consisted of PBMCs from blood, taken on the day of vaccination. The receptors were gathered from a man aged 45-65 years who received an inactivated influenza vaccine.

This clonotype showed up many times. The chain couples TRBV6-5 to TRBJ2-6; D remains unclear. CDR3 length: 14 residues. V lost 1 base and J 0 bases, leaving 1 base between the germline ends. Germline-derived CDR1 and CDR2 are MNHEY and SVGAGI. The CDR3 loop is CASSYFSGANVLTF. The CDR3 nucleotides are TGTGCCAGCAGTTACTTCTCTGGGGCCAACGTCCTGACTTTC.

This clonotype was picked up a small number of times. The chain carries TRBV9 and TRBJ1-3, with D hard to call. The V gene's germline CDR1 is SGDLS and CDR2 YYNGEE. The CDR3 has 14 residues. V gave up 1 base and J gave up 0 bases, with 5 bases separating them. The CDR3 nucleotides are TGTGCCAGCAGCGTACACAGCTCTGGAAACACCATATATTTT. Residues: CASSVHSSGNTIYF.

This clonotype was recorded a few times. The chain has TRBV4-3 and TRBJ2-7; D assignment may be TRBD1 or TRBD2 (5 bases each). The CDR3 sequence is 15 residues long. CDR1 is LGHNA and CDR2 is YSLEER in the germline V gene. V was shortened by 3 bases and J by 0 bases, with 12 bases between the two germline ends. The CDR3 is CASSHRERSSYEQYF. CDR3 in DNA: TGCGCCAGCAGCCACAGGGAGAGGAGCTCCTACGAGCAGTACTTC.

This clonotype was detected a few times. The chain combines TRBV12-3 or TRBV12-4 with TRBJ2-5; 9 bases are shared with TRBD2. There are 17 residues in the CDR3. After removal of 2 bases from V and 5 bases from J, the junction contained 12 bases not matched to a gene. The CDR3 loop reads CASSLSVGGRASETQYF. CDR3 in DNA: TGTGCCAGCAGTTTAAGTGTCGGCGGGAGGGCCTCGGAGACCCAGTACTTC.

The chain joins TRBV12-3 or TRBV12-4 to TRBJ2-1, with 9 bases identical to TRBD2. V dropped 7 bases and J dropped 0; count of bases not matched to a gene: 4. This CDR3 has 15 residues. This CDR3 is CASTLAGASYNEQFF. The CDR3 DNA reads TGTGCCAGCACGTTAGCGGGAGCCTCCTACAATGAGCAGTTCTTC.

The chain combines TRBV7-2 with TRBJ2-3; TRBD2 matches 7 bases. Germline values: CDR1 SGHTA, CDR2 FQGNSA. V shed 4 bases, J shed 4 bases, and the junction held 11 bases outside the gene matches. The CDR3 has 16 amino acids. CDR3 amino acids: CASSSQPRTRADTQYF. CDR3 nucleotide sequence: TGTGCCAGCAGCTCGCAACCGCGGACTAGAGCAGATACGCAGTATTTT.

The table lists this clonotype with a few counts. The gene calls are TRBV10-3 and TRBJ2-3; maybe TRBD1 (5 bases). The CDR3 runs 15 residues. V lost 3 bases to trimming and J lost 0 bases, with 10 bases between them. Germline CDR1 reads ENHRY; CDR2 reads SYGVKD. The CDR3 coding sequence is TGTGCCATCAGTGATTCTCGACAGAGCACAGATACGCAGTATTTT. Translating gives CAISDSRQSTDTQYF.

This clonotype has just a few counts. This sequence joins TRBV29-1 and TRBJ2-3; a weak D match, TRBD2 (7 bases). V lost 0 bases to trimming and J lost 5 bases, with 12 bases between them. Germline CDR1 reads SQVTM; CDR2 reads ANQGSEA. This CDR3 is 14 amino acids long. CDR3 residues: CSVEDWGGGDTQYF. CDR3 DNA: TGCAGCGTTGAAGATTGGGGGGGCGGAGATACGCAGTATTTT.

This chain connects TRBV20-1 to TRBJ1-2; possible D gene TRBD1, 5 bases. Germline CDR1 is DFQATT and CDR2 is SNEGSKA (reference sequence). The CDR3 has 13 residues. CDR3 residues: CRPGGTTNYGYTF. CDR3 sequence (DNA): TGCAGGCCGGGAGGGACCACTAACTATGGCTACACCTTC.

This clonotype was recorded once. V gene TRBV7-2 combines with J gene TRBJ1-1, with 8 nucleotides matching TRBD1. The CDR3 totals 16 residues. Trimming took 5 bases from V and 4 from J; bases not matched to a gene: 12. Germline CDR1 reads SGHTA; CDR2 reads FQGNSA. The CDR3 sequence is CASSPDRVGVGTEAFF. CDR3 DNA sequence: TGTGCCAGCAGCCCGGACAGGGTGGGAGTTGGCACTGAAGCTTTCTTT.

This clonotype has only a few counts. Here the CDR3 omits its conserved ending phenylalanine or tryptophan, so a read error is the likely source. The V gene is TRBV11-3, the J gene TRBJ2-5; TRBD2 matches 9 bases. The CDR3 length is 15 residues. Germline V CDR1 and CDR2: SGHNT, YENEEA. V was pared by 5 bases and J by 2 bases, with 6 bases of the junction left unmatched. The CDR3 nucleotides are TGTGCCAGCAGCCCCGGCGGGGGGGATCAAGAGACCCAGTACTTG. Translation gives CASSPGGGDQETQYL.

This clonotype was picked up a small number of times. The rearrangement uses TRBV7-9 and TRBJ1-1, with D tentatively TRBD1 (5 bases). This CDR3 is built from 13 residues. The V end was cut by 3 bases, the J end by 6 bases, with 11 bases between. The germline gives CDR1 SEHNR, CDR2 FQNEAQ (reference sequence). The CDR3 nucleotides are TGTGCCAGCAGCTTTCCAGGGTCGGCTGAAGCTTTCTTT. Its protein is CASSFPGSAEAFF.

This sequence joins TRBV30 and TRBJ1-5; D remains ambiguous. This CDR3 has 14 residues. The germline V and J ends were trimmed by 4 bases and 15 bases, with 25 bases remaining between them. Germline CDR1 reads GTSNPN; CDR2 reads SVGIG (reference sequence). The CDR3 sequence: CAWKRAVGNSALHF. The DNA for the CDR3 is TGTGCCTGGAAACGGGCGGTAGGGAACTCGGCGTTGCATTTT.

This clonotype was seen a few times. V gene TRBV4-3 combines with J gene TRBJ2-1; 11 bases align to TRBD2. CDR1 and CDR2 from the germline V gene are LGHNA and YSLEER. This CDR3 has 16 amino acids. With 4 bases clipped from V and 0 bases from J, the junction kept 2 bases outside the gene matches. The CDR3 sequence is CASSLGLADSYNEQFF. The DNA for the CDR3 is TGCGCCAGCAGCCTGGGACTAGCGGACTCCTACAATGAGCAGTTCTTC.

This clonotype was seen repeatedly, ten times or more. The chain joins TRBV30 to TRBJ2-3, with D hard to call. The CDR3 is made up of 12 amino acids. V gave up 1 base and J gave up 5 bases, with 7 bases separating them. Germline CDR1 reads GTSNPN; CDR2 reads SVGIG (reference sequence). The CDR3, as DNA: TGTGCCTGGAGTGCCCATCTAGATACGCAGTATTTT. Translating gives CAWSAHLDTQYF. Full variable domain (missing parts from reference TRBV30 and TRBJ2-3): SQTIHQWPATLVQPVGSPLSLECTVEGTSNPNLYWYRQAAGRGLQLLFYSVGIGQISSEVPQNLSASRPQDRQFILSSKKLLLSDSGFYLCAWSAHLDTQYFGPGTRLTVL.

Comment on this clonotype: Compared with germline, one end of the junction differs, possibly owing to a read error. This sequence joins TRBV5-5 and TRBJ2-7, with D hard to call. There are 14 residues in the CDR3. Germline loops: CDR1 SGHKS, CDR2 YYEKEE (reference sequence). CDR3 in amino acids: CASSLVGISHEQYF. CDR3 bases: TGTGCCAGCAGTCTGGTAGGGATCTCCCACGAGCAGTACTTC.

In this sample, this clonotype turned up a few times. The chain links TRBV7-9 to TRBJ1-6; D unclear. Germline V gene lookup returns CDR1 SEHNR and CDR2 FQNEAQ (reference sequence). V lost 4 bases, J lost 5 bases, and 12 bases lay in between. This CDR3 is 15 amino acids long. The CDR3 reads CASSSLGSDNSPLHF. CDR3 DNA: TGTGCCAGCAGCTCCCTCGGCAGTGATAATTCACCCCTCCACTTT. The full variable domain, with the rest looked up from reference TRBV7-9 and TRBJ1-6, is DTGVSQNPRHKITKRGQNVTFRCDPISEHNRLYWYRQTLGQGPEFLTYFQNEAQLEKSRLLSDRFSAERPKGSFSTLEIQRTEQGDSAMYLCASSSLGSDNSPLHFGNGTRLTVT.

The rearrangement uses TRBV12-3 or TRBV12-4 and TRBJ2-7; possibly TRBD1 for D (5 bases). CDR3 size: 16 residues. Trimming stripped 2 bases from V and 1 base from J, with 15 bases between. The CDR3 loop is CASSLRGRAGSYEQYF. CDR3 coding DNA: TGTGCCAGCAGTTTAAGGGGCAGGGCCGGATCCTACGAGCAGTACTTC.

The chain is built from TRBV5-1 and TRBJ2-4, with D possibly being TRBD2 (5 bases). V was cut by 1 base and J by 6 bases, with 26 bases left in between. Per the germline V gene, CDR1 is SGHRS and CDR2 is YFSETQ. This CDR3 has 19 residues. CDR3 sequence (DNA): TGCGCCAGCAGCTTGCCCTCAAGAGAGGGTTCGAGTTCCGGAAACATTCAGTACTTC. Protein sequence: CASSLPSREGSSSGNIQYF.

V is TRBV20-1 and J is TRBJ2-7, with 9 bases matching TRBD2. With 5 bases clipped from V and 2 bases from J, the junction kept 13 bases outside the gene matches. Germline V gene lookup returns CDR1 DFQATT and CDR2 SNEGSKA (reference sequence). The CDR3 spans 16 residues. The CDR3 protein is CSAPPTSGAEPYEQYF. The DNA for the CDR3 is TGCAGTGCTCCACCGACTAGCGGTGCAGAACCCTACGAGCAGTACTTC.